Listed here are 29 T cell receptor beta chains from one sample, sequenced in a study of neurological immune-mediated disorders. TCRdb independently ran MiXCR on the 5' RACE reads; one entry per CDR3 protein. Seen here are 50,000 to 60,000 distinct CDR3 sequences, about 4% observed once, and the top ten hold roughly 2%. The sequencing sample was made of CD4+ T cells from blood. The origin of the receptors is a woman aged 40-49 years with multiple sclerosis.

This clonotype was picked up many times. CDR3 residues: CASSSYSGGPGNEQFF. Written as DNA, the CDR3 is TGTGCCAGCAGCTCATATAGCGGGGGCCCGGGGAATGAGCAGTTCTTC. The chain carries TRBV7-8 and TRBJ2-1; 9 bases are a match to TRBD2. Germline values: CDR1 SGHVS, CDR2 FQNEAQ. Trimming removed 4 bases from V and 7 bases from J; junction bases left unmatched: 11. CDR3 length: 16 amino acids.

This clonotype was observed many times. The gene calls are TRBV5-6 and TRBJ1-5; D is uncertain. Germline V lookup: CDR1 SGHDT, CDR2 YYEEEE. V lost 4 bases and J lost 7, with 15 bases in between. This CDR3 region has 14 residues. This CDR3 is CASSRLRARQPQHF. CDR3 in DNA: TGTGCCAGCAGCCGACTCCGGGCACGGCAGCCCCAGCATTTT.

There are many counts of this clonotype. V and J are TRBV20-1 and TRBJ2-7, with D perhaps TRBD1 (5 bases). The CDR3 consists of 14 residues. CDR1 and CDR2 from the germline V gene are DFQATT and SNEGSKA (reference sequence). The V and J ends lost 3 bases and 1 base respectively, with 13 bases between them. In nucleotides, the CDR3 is TGCAGTGCTAGGTCCCCGGACACTTCCTACGAGCAGTACTTC. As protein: CSARSPDTSYEQYF.

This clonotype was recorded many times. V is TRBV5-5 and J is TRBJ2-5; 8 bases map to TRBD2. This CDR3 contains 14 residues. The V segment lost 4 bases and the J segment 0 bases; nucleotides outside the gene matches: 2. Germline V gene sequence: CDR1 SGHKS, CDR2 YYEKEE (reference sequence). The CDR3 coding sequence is TGTGCCAGCAGCCCGGGGGGGTACCAAGAGACCCAGTACTTC. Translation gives CASSPGGYQETQYF.

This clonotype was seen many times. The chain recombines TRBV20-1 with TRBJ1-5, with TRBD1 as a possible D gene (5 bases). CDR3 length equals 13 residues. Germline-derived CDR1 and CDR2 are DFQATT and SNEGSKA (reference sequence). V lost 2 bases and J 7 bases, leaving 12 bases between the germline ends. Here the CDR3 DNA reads TGCAGTGCTAGAAGACAGCGGAACCAGCCCCAGCATTTT. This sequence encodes CSARRQRNQPQHF.

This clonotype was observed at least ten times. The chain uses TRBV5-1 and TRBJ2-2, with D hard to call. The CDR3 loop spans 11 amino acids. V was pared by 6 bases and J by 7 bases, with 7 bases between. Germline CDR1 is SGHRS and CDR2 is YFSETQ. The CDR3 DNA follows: TGCGCCAGCACCATCGACGGGGAGCTGTTTTTT. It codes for CASTIDGELFF.

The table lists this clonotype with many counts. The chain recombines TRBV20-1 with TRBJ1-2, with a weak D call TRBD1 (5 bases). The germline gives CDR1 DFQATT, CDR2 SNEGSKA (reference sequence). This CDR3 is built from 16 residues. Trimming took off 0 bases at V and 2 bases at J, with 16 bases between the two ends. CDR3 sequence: CSARDLLEDRNYGYTF. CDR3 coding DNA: TGCAGTGCTAGAGACCTACTAGAAGACAGAAACTATGGCTACACCTTC.

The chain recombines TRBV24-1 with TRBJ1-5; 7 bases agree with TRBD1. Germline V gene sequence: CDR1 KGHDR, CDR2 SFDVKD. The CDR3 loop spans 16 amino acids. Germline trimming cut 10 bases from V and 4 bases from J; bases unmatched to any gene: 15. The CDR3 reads CATIGGQTGTNQPQHF. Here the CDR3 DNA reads TGTGCCACTATAGGGGGGCAGACAGGGACGAATCAGCCCCAGCATTTT.

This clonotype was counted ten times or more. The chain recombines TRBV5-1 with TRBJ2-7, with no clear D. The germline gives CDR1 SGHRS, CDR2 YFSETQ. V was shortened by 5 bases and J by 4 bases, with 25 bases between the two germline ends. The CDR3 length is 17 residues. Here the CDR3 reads CASSPFAAWITIYEQYF. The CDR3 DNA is TGCGCCAGCAGTCCTTTTGCCGCCTGGATCACTATTTACGAGCAGTACTTC.

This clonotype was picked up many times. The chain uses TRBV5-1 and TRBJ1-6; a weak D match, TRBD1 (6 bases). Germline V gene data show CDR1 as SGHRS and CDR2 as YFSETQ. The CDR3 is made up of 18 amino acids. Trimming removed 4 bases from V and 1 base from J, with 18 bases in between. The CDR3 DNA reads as TGCGCCAGCAGCCCCCGGACAGTTGATATGTCCTATAATTCACCCCTCCACTTT. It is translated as CASSPRTVDMSYNSPLHF.

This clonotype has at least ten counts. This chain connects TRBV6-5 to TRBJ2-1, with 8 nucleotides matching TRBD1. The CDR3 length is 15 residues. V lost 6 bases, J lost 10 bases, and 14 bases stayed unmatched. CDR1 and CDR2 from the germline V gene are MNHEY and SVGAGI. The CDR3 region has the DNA TGTGCCAGCAGAGGTAGGCAGGGGGCTCAAAGAGAGCAGTTCTTC. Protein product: CASRGRQGAQREQFF.

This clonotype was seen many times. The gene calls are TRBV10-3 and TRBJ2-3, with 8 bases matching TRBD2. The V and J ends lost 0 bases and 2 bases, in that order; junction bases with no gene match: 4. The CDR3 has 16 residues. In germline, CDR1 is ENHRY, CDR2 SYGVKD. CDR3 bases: TGTGCCATCAGTGAGTCGGAGCGGGGGCTCACAGATACGCAGTATTTT. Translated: CAISESERGLTDTQYF.

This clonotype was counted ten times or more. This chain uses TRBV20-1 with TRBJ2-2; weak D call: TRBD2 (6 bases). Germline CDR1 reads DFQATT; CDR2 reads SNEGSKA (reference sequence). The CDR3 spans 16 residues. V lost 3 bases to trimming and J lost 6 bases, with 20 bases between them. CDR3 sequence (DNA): TGCAGTGCTAGTGGCCGGTCTAGACTAGTGGCCGGGGAGCTGTTTTTT. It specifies CSASGRSRLVAGELFF.

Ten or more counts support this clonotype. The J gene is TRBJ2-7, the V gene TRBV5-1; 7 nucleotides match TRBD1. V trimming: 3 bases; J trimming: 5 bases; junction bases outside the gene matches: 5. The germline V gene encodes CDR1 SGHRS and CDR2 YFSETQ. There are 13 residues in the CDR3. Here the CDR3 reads CASSSFDRDEQYF. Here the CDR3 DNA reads TGCGCCAGCAGCTCGTTCGACAGGGACGAGCAGTACTTC.

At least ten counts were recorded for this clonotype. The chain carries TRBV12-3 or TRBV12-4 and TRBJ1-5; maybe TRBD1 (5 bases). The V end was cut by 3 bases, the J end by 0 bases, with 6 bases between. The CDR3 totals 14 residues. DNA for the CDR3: TGTGCCAGCAGTTTTGGGGGTAGCAATCAGCCCCAGCATTTT. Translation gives CASSFGGSNQPQHF.

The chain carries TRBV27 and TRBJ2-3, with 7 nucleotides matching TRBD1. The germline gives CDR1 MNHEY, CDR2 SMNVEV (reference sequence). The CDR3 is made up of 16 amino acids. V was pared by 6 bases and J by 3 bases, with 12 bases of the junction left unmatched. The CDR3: CASSDHDRDGTDTQYF. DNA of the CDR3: TGTGCCAGCAGCGATCACGACAGGGATGGTACAGATACGCAGTATTTT.

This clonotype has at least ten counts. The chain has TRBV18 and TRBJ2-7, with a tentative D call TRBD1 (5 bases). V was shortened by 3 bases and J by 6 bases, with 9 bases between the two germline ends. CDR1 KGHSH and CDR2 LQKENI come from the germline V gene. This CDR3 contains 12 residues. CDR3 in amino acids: CASSPTGSEQYF. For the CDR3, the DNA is TGTGCCAGCTCACCTACAGGATCCGAGCAGTACTTC.

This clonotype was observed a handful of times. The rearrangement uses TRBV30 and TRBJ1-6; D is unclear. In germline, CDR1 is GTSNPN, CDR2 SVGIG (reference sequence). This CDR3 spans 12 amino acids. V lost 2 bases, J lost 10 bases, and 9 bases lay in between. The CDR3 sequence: CAWSRTQSPLHF. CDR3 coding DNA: TGTGCCTGGAGTCGGACCCAATCACCCCTCCACTTT.

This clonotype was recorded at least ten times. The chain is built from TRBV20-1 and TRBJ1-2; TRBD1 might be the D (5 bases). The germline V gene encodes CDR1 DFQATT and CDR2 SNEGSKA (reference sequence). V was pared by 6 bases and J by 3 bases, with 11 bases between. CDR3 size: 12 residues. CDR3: CSALGGYYGYTF. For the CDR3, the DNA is TGCAGTGCCCTCGGGGGGTACTATGGCTACACCTTC.

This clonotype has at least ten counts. CDR3 DNA: TGCAGCGTTGTTCTGGGGGTGACAGATACGCAGTATTTT. Its protein product is CSVVLGVTDTQYF. The gene calls are TRBV29-1 and TRBJ2-3; D may match TRBD1 or TRBD2 (5 bases each). V was pared by 4 bases and J by 3 bases, with 11 bases between. The CDR3 has 13 residues. Germline loops: CDR1 SQVTM, CDR2 ANQGSEA.

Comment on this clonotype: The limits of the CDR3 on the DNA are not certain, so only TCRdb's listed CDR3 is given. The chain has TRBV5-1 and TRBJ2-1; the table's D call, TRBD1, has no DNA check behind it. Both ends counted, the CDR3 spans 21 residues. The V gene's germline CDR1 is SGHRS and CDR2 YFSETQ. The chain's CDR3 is CASSFYICSAREGGIYNEQFF.

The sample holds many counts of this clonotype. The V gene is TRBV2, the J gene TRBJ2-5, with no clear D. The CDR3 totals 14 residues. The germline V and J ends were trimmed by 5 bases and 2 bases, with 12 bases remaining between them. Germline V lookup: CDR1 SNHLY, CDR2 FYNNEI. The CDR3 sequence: CASSSNSHQETQYF. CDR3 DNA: TGTGCCAGCAGTTCCAACAGTCATCAAGAGACCCAGTACTTC.

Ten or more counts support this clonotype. CDR3 sequence (DNA): TGTGCCAGCACAGGGTTGGCGTCTGCTTCACCCCTCCACTTT. It codes for CASTGLASASPLHF. The chain joins TRBV6-1 to TRBJ1-6; a weak D match, TRBD1 (5 bases). CDR3 length equals 14 residues. V lost 7 bases and J lost 9, with 16 bases in between. The germline gives CDR1 MNHNS, CDR2 SASEGT.

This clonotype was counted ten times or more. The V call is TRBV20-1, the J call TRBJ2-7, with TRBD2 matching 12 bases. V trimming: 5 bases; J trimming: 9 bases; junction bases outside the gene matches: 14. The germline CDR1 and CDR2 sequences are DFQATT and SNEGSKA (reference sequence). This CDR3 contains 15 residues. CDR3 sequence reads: CSAVSAETSGGLQYF. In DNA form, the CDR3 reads TGCAGTGCTGTAAGCGCGGAGACTAGCGGGGGCCTGCAGTACTTC.

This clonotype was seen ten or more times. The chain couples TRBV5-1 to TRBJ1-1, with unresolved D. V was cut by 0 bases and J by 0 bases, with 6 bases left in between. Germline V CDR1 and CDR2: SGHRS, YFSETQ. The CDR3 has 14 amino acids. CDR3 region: CASSLEQLNTEAFF. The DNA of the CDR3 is TGCGCCAGCAGCTTGGAACAACTGAACACTGAAGCTTTCTTT.

CDR3 in DNA: TGTGCCAGCAGCTTGGGGTACTCTGGAAACACCATATATTTT. Amino acids: CASSLGYSGNTIYF. The chain joins TRBV5-6 to TRBJ1-3; D gene ambiguous. This CDR3 comprises 14 residues. V was shortened by 0 bases and J by 0 bases, with 4 bases between the two germline ends. Germline CDR1 and CDR2: SGHDT and YYEEEE.

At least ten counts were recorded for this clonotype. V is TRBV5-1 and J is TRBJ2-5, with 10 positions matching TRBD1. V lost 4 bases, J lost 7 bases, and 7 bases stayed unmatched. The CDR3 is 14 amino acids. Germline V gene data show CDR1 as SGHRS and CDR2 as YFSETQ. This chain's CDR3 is CASSVDRGRGTQYF. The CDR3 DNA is TGCGCCAGCAGCGTCGACAGGGGGCGCGGGACCCAGTACTTC.

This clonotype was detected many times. The CDR3 is CASSLAGSEQETQYF. The CDR3 DNA sequence: TGCGCCAGCAGCTTGGCAGGGTCGGAGCAAGAGACCCAGTACTTC. This chain uses TRBV5-1 with TRBJ2-5; perhaps TRBD1 as D (5 bases). Germline V gives CDR1 SGHRS, CDR2 YFSETQ. This CDR3 has 15 amino acids. V was trimmed by 0 bases and J by 2 bases, leaving 11 bases between them.

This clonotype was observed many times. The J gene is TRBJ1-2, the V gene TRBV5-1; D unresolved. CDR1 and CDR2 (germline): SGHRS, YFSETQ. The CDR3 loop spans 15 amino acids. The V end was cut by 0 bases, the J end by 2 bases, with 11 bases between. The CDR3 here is CASSLEYRSNYGYTF. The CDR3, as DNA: TGCGCCAGCAGCTTGGAGTACAGATCGAACTATGGCTACACCTTC.